This TCR beta chain was sequenced in a study of blood T cell repertoires in COVID-19. Study-level background: Collection of acute and convalescent COVID-19 samples took place in the United States, Italy and Spain. The cDNA or gDNA used as material had been derived from T cells, B-cell-depleted T cells, or PBMCs.

Under the authors' procedure: Reference gene primer amplification yielded estimated nucleated cell counts. Data came from immunoSEQ multiplex PCR; TCRdb stores just in-frame clones and leaves some out. That table is the source of V, J and clone size, and D and trimming were worked out from the DNA. The sample has tens of thousands of clones, about four fifths seen once; the top ten hold approximately 8.8%. By share, this clone counts as medium-sized. The CDR3 sequence is 18 residues long. Germline V gives CDR1 LGHDT, CDR2 YNNKEL (reference sequence). With V trimmed by 3 bases and J by 7 bases, 18 bases remained unmatched.

The sequencing sample was made of peripheral blood. The receptor's source is a man aged 60-69 years with acute or convalescent COVID-19. V usage is TRBV3-1 (or the pseudogene TRBV3-2) and J usage is TRBJ1-2; 9 bases are a match to TRBD1. The CDR3 sequence is CASSQYIPTGGRRPGYTF. As DNA, the CDR3 is TGTGCCAGCAGCCAGTATATACCGACAGGGGGTCGACGCCCTGGCTACACCTTC.